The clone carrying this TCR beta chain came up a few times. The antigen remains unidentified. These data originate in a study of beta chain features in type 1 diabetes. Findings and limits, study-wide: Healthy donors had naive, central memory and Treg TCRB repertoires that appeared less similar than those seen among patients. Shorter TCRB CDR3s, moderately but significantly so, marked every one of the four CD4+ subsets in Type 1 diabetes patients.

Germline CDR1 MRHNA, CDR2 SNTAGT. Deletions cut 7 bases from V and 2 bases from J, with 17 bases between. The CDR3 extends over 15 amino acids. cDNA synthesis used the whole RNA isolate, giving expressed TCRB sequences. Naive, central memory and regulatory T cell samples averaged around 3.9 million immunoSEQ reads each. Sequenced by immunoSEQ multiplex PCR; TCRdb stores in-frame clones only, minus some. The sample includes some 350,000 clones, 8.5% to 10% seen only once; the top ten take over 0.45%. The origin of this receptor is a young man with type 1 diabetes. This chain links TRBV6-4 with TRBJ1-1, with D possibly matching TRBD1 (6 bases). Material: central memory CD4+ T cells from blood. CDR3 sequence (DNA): TGTGCCAGCACCGGAGGGGGACGGTTTAACACTGAAGCTTTCTTT. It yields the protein CASTGGGRFNTEAFF.